The clone carrying this T cell receptor beta chain was seen only a few times. The repertoire was sequenced with immunoSEQ multiplex PCR; TCRdb's copy has only in-frame clones and lacks some. Among about 76,000 clones listed, roughly nine tenths were seen once. These data originate in a study of T cell changes during pregnancy in multiple sclerosis. The CDR3 is 15 residues long. V dropped 6 bases and J dropped 1; count of bases not matched to a gene: 5. Germline lookup yields CDR1 SNHLY and CDR2 FYNNEI. This specimen was peripheral blood, taken in the first trimester of pregnancy. The source of this sequence is a female donor in good health, enrolled as a control in a pregnancy study. The chain couples TRBV2 to TRBJ1-5, with 8 bases that match TRBD1. For the CDR3, the DNA is TGTGCCAGCAGGAAGGACAGGGCCAGCAATCAGCCCCAGCATTTT. This sequence encodes CASRKDRASNQPQHF.